Listed here are 25 T cell receptor beta chains from one sample, sequenced in a study of T cell responses to AZD1222 COVID-19 vaccine. Sequenced by immunoSEQ multiplex PCR; TCRdb stores in-frame clones only, minus some. The sample lists some 120,000 clones, 85% occurring once. Material: peripheral blood, obtained 28 days after the second AZD1222 dose. These receptors were obtained from an adult who received the AZD1222 COVID-19 vaccine.

The rearrangement links TRBV6-5 to TRBJ2-7; TRBD1 aligns across 9 bases. CDR3 length: 15 residues. V was pared by 7 bases and J by 7 bases, with 14 bases of the junction left unmatched. Germline CDR1 reads MNHEY; CDR2 reads SVGAGI. Written as DNA, the CDR3 is TGTGCCAGCAAAAGATGGGGGACAGGGACGGGGGAGCAGTACTTC. This codes for CASKRWGTGTGEQYF.

V and J are TRBV9 and TRBJ1-3; 7 nucleotides align to TRBD1. The CDR3 is 16 residues long. The germline CDR1 and CDR2 sequences are SGDLS and YYNGEE. With V trimmed by 0 bases and J by 0 bases, 3 bases remained unmatched. The CDR3, as DNA: TGTGCCAGCAGCGTAGGGGACAGTTCCTCTGGAAACACCATATATTTT. This sequence encodes CASSVGDSSSGNTIYF.

The DNA of the CDR3 is TGTGCCAGTAGCACGGGACTCAGATCATCTGGAAACACCATATATTTT. This codes for CASSTGLRSSGNTIYF. The rearrangement uses TRBV19 and TRBJ1-3; a weak D match, TRBD1 (5 bases). CDR3 size: 16 residues. Trimming left V 6 bases short and J 1 base short, with 16 bases between. Germline CDR1 and CDR2: LNHDA and SQIVND (reference sequence).

The chain couples TRBV5-4 to TRBJ1-1; 7 bases are a match to TRBD1. This CDR3 comprises 15 residues. V shed 3 bases and J 0 bases; nucleotides not matched to a gene: 5. CDR1 is SGHNT, CDR2 YYREEE, per germline (reference sequence). The DNA of the CDR3 is TGTGCCAGCAGCTCAGGGACAGCCCTGAACACTGAAGCTTTCTTT. The encoded protein is CASSSGTALNTEAFF.

The genes are TRBV2 and TRBJ2-2; 12 bases fit TRBD2. Losses at the gene ends were 5 bases for V and 1 base for J; bases not matched to a gene: 2. The CDR3 contains 16 residues. CDR1 and CDR2 from the germline V gene are SNHLY and FYNNEI. As DNA, the CDR3 is TGTGCCAGCAGTCCGACTAGCGGGGGGAACACCGGGGAGCTGTTTTTT. This codes for CASSPTSGGNTGELFF.

The chain uses TRBV19 and TRBJ2-2; D perhaps matches TRBD1 (5 bases). Trimming cost V 5 bases and J 1 base, with 14 bases left between them. Germline V CDR1 and CDR2: LNHDA, SQIVND (reference sequence). The CDR3 has 16 residues. The CDR3 sequence is CASSPIDRGNTGELFF. CDR3 nucleotides: TGTGCCAGTAGTCCAATAGACAGAGGGAACACCGGGGAGCTGTTTTTT.

This chain connects TRBV7-9 to TRBJ2-7, with 8 nucleotides matching TRBD2. The CDR3 covers 14 residues. Losses at the gene ends were 5 bases for V and 2 bases for J; bases not matched to a gene: 5. CDR1 and CDR2 from the germline V gene are SEHNR and FQNEAQ (reference sequence). CDR3 sequence (DNA): TGTGCCAGCAGCCCGGGGGGGGGCCCCTACGAGCAGTACTTC. This gives the protein CASSPGGGPYEQYF.

This clone occurred a few times. The chain uses TRBV6-5 and TRBJ2-7, with D unclear. Germline-derived CDR1 and CDR2 are MNHEY and SVGAGI. CDR3 length equals 15 residues. V dropped 7 bases and J dropped 0 bases, with 16 bases sitting between them. In nucleotides, the CDR3 is TGTGCCAGCAACCCGGCTAGAATGAGCTCCTACGAGCAGTACTTC. Translation: CASNPARMSSYEQYF.

The chain links TRBV30 to TRBJ1-2; 8 bases map to TRBD1. The germline V gene has CDR1 GTSNPN and CDR2 SVGIG (reference sequence). CDR3 length: 13 amino acids. J gave up 7 bases and V 2 bases, and 6 bases lay outside the gene matches. The CDR3 spells CAWSQQGESGYTF. The CDR3 coding sequence is TGTGCCTGGAGTCAACAGGGGGAATCTGGCTACACCTTC.

The chain combines TRBV3-1 (or the pseudogene TRBV3-2) with TRBJ2-3, with a weak D call TRBD2 (5 bases). Trimming left V 4 bases short and J 0 bases short, with 11 bases between. The CDR3 is 15 residues long. Germline assignment: CDR1 LGHDT and CDR2 YNNKEL (reference sequence). In DNA form, the CDR3 reads TGTGCCAGCAGCCCCCGGGGTTTTAGCACAGATACGCAGTATTTT. Its protein product is CASSPRGFSTDTQYF.

This clone was seen a single time. For the CDR3, the DNA is TGTGCCAGCAGCGTAGGGGTCAGCGTCCGGGAGACCCAGTACTTC. Translating gives CASSVGVSVRETQYF. J is TRBJ2-5 and V is TRBV9, with no clear D. Germline lookup yields CDR1 SGDLS and CDR2 YYNGEE. V lost 0 bases and J lost 5, with 14 bases in between. CDR3 length equals 15 residues.

This chain connects TRBV7-9 to TRBJ2-7, with D hard to call. CDR1 is SEHNR, CDR2 FQNEAQ, per germline (reference sequence). Trimming left V 5 bases short and J 5 bases short, with 13 bases between. The CDR3 is 13 amino acids. In DNA, the CDR3 is TGTGCCAGCAGCCCCAAAGATAGGGACGAGCAGTACTTC. Translating gives CASSPKDRDEQYF. The full variable domain, with the rest looked up from reference TRBV7-9 and TRBJ2-7, is DTGVSQNPRHKITKRGQNVTFRCDPISEHNRLYWYRQTLGQGPEFLTYFQNEAQLEKSRLLSDRFSAERPKGSFSTLEIQRTEQGDSAMYLCASSPKDRDEQYFGPGTRLTVT.

The rearrangement links TRBV6-5 to TRBJ2-4; maybe TRBD2 (7 bases). In germline, CDR1 is MNHEY, CDR2 SVGAGI. V was pared by 7 bases and J by 7 bases, with 20 bases between. This CDR3 has 15 residues. CDR3 protein: CASTRGRGSGNIQYF. The CDR3 coding sequence is TGTGCCAGCACCCGGGGGAGGGGGAGTGGGAACATTCAGTACTTC.

CDR3 sequence reads: CASSPTGQGSYGYTF. The CDR3, as DNA: TGTGCCAGCAGTCCTACGGGACAGGGAAGCTATGGCTACACCTTC. This chain connects TRBV6-6 to TRBJ1-2; 9 positions agree with TRBD1. This CDR3 is built from 15 residues. The V gene's germline CDR1 is MNHNY and CDR2 SVGAGI (reference sequence). Trimming removed 5 bases from V and 4 bases from J; junction bases left unmatched: 8.

This chain links TRBV25-1 with TRBJ2-2; 7 positions agree with TRBD1. CDR3 size: 14 residues. The germline gives CDR1 MGHDK, CDR2 SYGVNS. The junction had 7 bases not matched to a gene; V was cut back by 7 bases and J by 5 bases. The CDR3 here is CASTITGETGELFF. For the CDR3, the DNA is TGTGCCAGCACAATAACAGGGGAAACCGGGGAGCTGTTTTTT.

The chain couples TRBV20-1 to TRBJ1-2; D not certain. The CDR3 has 12 amino acids. CDR1 is DFQATT and CDR2 is SNEGSKA in the germline V gene (reference sequence). Trimming took off 3 bases at V and 5 bases at J, with 10 bases between the two ends. The CDR3 is CSASNSDYGYTF. CDR3 in DNA: TGCAGTGCTAGTAACAGCGATTATGGCTACACCTTC.

V and J are TRBV2 and TRBJ1-5, with D maybe TRBD1 (6 bases). CDR1 SNHLY and CDR2 FYNNEI come from the germline V gene. With 2 bases removed from V and 3 bases from J, the gap between germline ends came to 11 bases. CDR3 length: 15 amino acids. Here the CDR3 DNA reads TGTGCCAGCAGTGAATCAGGGGTCACCAATCAGCCCCAGCATTTT. This gives the protein CASSESGVTNQPQHF.

V and J are TRBV6-5 and TRBJ1-2; D gene ambiguous. Between the trimmed V and J ends, which lost 7 bases and 2 bases, there was a span of 11 bases. This CDR3 region has 13 residues. Per the germline V gene, CDR1 is MNHEY and CDR2 is SVGAGI. Written as DNA, the CDR3 is TGTGCCAGCATTAGAGTGGGGAACTATGGCTACACCTTC. Translated: CASIRVGNYGYTF.

This clone was observed a few times. The rearrangement links TRBV29-1 to TRBJ1-2; 9 bases align to TRBD1. There are 14 residues in the CDR3. The V and J ends lost 6 bases and 4 bases, in that order; junction bases with no gene match: 9. Germline CDR1 and CDR2: SQVTM and ANQGSEA. CDR3 nucleotides: TGCAGCGTCGCGGACAGGGGTCTCCCCTATGGCTACACCTTC. It encodes CSVADRGLPYGYTF.

The chain has TRBV18 and TRBJ1-1; a weak D match, TRBD1 (5 bases). This CDR3 region has 14 residues. V shed 2 bases and J shed 1 base, with 8 bases lying between them. CDR1 and CDR2 (germline): KGHSH, LQKENI. The CDR3 coding sequence is TGTGCCAGCTCACCAGCTACAGGGAACACTGAAGCTTTCTTT. This codes for CASSPATGNTEAFF. Combining the CDR3 with reference TRBV18 and TRBJ1-1 gives the whole variable domain NAGVMQNPRHLVRRRGQEARLRCSPMKGHSHVYWYRQLPEEGLKFMVYLQKENIIDESGMPKERFSAEFPKEGPSILRIQQVVRGDSAAYFCASSPATGNTEAFFGQGTRLTVV.

V gene TRBV5-6 combines with J gene TRBJ1-1; tentative D call: TRBD1 (6 bases). Germline values: CDR1 SGHDT, CDR2 YYEEEE. The V and J ends lost 0 bases and 4 bases respectively, with 19 bases between them. This CDR3 region has 17 residues. CDR3 coding DNA: TGTGCCAGCAGCTTGGGAAGTCAGGGGCCCCGAAGCACTGAAGCTTTCTTT. This codes for CASSLGSQGPRSTEAFF. Together with reference TRBV5-6 and TRBJ1-1, the CDR3 gives the full variable domain: DAGVTQSPTHLIKTRGQQVTLRCSPKSGHDTVSWYQQALGQGPQFIFQYYEEEERQRGNFPDRFSGHQFPNYSSELNVNALLLGDSALYLCASSLGSQGPRSTEAFFGQGTRLTVV.

The V and J genes are TRBV10-1 and TRBJ1-3, with TRBD1 identical over 8 bases. Trimming at V came to 7 bases and at J to 0 bases, leaving 8 bases not matched to a gene. Looked up from germline, CDR1 is WNHNN and CDR2 is SYGVQD (reference sequence). The CDR3 has 16 residues. CDR3 bases: TGCGCCAGCAATGCCGGGACAGGTCCCTCTGGAAACACCATATATTTT. Encoded protein: CASNAGTGPSGNTIYF.

This chain links TRBV11-1 with TRBJ1-2; unclear D gene. Germline V gene sequence: CDR1 SGHAT, CDR2 FQDESV (reference sequence). This CDR3 contains 15 residues. Trimming took 5 bases from V and 0 from J, leaving 13 bases between them. CDR3 loop: CASSPSQGTNYGYTF. The CDR3 DNA reads as TGTGCCAGCAGCCCTTCTCAAGGAACTAACTATGGCTACACCTTC. Full variable domain (rest looked up from reference TRBV11-1 and TRBJ1-2): EAEVAQSPRYKITEKSQAVAFWCDPISGHATLYWYRQILGQGPELLVQFQDESVVDDSQLPKDRFSAERLKGVDSTLKIQPAELGDSAMYLCASSPSQGTNYGYTFGSGTRLTVV.

This chain links TRBV11-2 with TRBJ1-1; D not certain. From germline, CDR1 is SGHAT and CDR2 FQNNGV. Trimming pared 8 bases from V and 4 bases from J, leaving 8 bases between. The length of the CDR3 is 11 residues. CDR3 residues: CASRWLTEAFF. The CDR3 nucleotides are TGTGCCAGCCGCTGGCTCACTGAAGCTTTCTTT.

This rearrangement joins TRBV5-1 to TRBJ1-5, with a tentative D call TRBD1 (5 bases). The germline CDR1 and CDR2 sequences are SGHRS and YFSETQ. Deletions cut 3 bases from V and 8 bases from J, with 12 bases between. This CDR3 has 13 amino acids. The chain's CDR3 is CASSSMPGEPQHF. The CDR3 DNA follows: TGCGCCAGCAGCTCGATGCCGGGGGAGCCCCAGCATTTT.